This is a list of T cell receptor beta chains from one sample in a study of CD8+ T cells in alopecia areata. Sequenced by immunoSEQ multiplex PCR; TCRdb stores in-frame clones only, minus some. The data show about 140,000 clones, 70% to 90% seen once. Here the sequenced sample was CD8+ T cells sorted from blood, taken at week 4, from a patient treated with tofacitinib. These receptor sequences come from a human donor with alopecia areata. Both conserved end residues are part of each CDR3. A D gene is named only where the DNA matches it firmly. Rows give clone size only sometimes, using once, few, many, or a class for an expanded clone.

V: TRBV6-1; size: NA; J: TRBJ1-5; D: NA; CDR3: CASSEPYNQGNQPQHF; DNA: TGTGCCAGCAGTGAACCCTACAACCAGGGCAATCAGCCCCAGCATTTT
V: TRBV27; size: NA; J: TRBJ2-2; D: NA; CDR3: CASSLFWTGELFF; DNA: TGTGCCAGCAGTTTATTCTGGACCGGGGAGCTGTTTTTT
V: TRBV9; size: NA; J: TRBJ2-3; D: TRBD2; CDR3: CASSGSGAQGDTQYF; DNA: TGTGCCAGCAGCGGTAGCGGGGCCCAGGGAGATACGCAGTATTTT
V: TRBV10-2; size: NA; J: TRBJ2-1; D: NA; CDR3: CASSWTPNGDEQFF; DNA: TGCGCCAGCAGTTGGACCCCGAATGGGGATGAGCAGTTCTTC
V: TRBV5-4; size: NA; J: TRBJ2-5; D: NA; CDR3: CASSLVGPGQETQYF; DNA: TGTGCCAGCAGCTTGGTGGGGCCCGGACAAGAGACCCAGTACTTC
V: TRBV13; size: NA; J: TRBJ2-1; D: NA; CDR3: CASSLLDYNEQFF; DNA: TGTGCCAGCAGCTTACTAGATTACAATGAGCAGTTCTTC
V: TRBV30; size: once; J: TRBJ2-1; D: TRBD2; CDR3: CAWIPGLAGVEQFF; DNA: TGTGCCTGGATTCCGGGACTAGCGGGAGTCGAGCAGTTCTTC
V: TRBV5-4; size: NA; J: TRBJ1-2; D: NA; CDR3: CASRVRGLKDYGYTF; DNA: TGTGCCAGCAGGGTCAGGGGTCTCAAGGACTATGGCTACACCTTC
V: TRBV5-1; size: NA; J: TRBJ1-1; D: TRBD1; CDR3: CASSLEQGMNTEAFF; DNA: TGCGCCAGCAGCTTGGAACAGGGGATGAACACTGAAGCTTTCTTT
V: TRBV27; size: NA; J: TRBJ2-7; D: NA; CDR3: CASSFTYRDEQYF; DNA: TGTGCCAGCAGTTTTACTTACAGGGACGAGCAGTACTTC
V: TRBV9; size: NA; J: TRBJ1-2; D: NA; CDR3: CASSASGVSANYGYTF; DNA: TGTGCCAGCAGCGCATCTGGAGTGTCAGCTAACTATGGCTACACCTTC
V: TRBV7-8; size: NA; J: TRBJ2-1; D: TRBD2; CDR3: CASSSGLVAYNEQFF; DNA: TGTGCCAGCAGCTCCGGACTAGTGGCCTACAATGAGCAGTTCTTC
V: TRBV7-6; size: NA; J: TRBJ1-5; D: NA; CDR3: CASSLGRGYNQPQHF; DNA: TGTGCCAGCAGCTTAGGCAGGGGTTACAATCAGCCCCAGCATTTT
V: TRBV2; size: NA; J: TRBJ2-4; D: NA; CDR3: CAGVAESKNTQYF; DNA: TGTGCCGGTGTAGCGGAGAGCAAAAACACTCAGTACTTC
V: TRBV29-1; size: NA; J: TRBJ2-1; D: TRBD2; CDR3: CSAGTSGVRDEQFF; DNA: TGCAGCGCCGGGACTAGCGGGGTAAGGGATGAGCAGTTCTTC
V: TRBV7-2; size: NA; J: TRBJ2-1; D: TRBD1; CDR3: CASSEPWDRNNEQFF; DNA: TGTGCCAGCAGCGAGCCTTGGGACAGGAACAATGAGCAGTTCTTC
V: TRBV2; size: NA; J: TRBJ2-1; D: TRBD2; CDR3: CASRSTGGNNEQFF; DNA: TGTGCCAGCAGGTCAACGGGAGGTAACAATGAGCAGTTCTTC
V: TRBV13; size: NA; J: TRBJ2-4; D: TRBD1; CDR3: CASSIGQGLLAKNIQYF; DNA: TGTGCCAGCAGCATCGGACAGGGCCTACTAGCCAAAAACATTCAGTACTTC
V: TRBV6-5; size: few; J: TRBJ2-1; D: NA; CDR3: CASSWGYNEQFF; DNA: TGTGCCAGCAGTTGGGGATACAATGAGCAGTTCTTC
V: TRBV6-5; size: NA; J: TRBJ1-2; D: NA; CDR3: CASSKGGGYTF; DNA: TGTGCCAGCAGCAAGGGCGGCGGCTACACCTTC